This is a list of T cell receptor beta chains from one sample in a study of cytomegalovirus exposure and HLA in healthy donors. The assay was immunoSEQ multiplex PCR, and TCRdb's table has in-frame clones only and misses some. The table records roughly 200,000 clones, approximately 9.5% of them present only once. Sequencing was performed on PBMCs. Receptors originate from a woman aged 25-40 years in good health and CMV-seropositive. Both conserved end residues are part of each CDR3. D genes are given only for firm matches. The listing skips clone size in some rows; elsewhere it reads once, few, many or a size class.

cdr3_nt,cdr3_aa,d_call,j_call,v_call,clone_size
TGTGCCAGCAGCTTGATTACAGGACGCAGCTATGGCTACACCTTC,CASSLITGRSYGYTF,NA,TRBJ1-2,TRBV5-4,NA
TGCGCCAGCAGCCATCCCCGCCAGGGGAGCTCCTACGAGCAGTACTTC,CASSHPRQGSSYEQYF,NA,TRBJ2-7,TRBV4-1,NA
TGTGCCACCCCCCCTGAGGATCTCACCGGGGAGCTGTTTTTT,CATPPEDLTGELFF,NA,TRBJ2-2,TRBV7-3,few
TGTGCCAGCAGTTTAGGACAGAACACTGAAGCTTTCTTT,CASSLGQNTEAFF,NA,TRBJ1-1,TRBV27,few
TGTGCCAGCAGTGTGAACAGGGTAGAGACCCAGTACTTC,CASSVNRVETQYF,NA,TRBJ2-5,TRBV2,few
TGTGCCAGCAGGCAGGGGGAACACCAGCCCCAGCATTTT,CASRQGEHQPQHF,TRBD1,TRBJ1-5,TRBV2,NA
TGTGCCAGCCGAGGTCAGGGGGCGCTGGGTGCCGGGGAGCTGTTTTTT,CASRGQGALGAGELFF,TRBD1,TRBJ2-2,TRBV7-9,few
TGTGCCAGCAGCTTACCCTTAGGGGGGGCGGAATATGGCTACACCTTC,CASSLPLGGAEYGYTF,NA,TRBJ1-2,TRBV7-9,few
TGTGCCACCAGCAGAGATACAGTAGGCCGTAACTATGGCTACACCTTC,CATSRDTVGRNYGYTF,NA,TRBJ1-2,TRBV15,NA
TGTGCCAGCAGCTTTCGCGGGGGTGTGGTCACAGATACGCAGTATTTT,CASSFRGGVVTDTQYF,TRBD2,TRBJ2-3,TRBV7-2,NA
TGCGCCAGCAGTGAGTCCGGACAGTCGGGAACCATATATTTT,CASSESGQSGTIYF,NA,TRBJ1-3,TRBV10-1,NA
TGTGCCAGCAGCTCGGGACTAGCGGGTCCCTACGAGCAGTACTTC,CASSSGLAGPYEQYF,TRBD2,TRBJ2-7,TRBV13,NA
TGTGCCAGCTCGCCACTGGGACTAGCGGGCGACGAGCAGTACTTC,CASSPLGLAGDEQYF,TRBD2,TRBJ2-7,TRBV18,few
TGTGCCAGCAGCAAGACTAGCGGGGTGTACAATGAGCAGTTCTTC,CASSKTSGVYNEQFF,TRBD2,TRBJ2-1,TRBV7-3,NA
TGTGCCAGCAGCACGCGGAGCGGGAGCGATGAGCAGTTCTTC,CASSTRSGSDEQFF,TRBD2,TRBJ2-1,TRBV7-7,NA
TGTGCCAGCAGGAAAGAGAGGAGCACAGATACGCAGTATTTT,CASRKERSTDTQYF,NA,TRBJ2-3,TRBV6-1,NA
TGTGCCAGCAGCCAGACGGGACTAGCGGGCTACAATGAGCAGTTCTTC,CASSQTGLAGYNEQFF,TRBD2,TRBJ2-1,TRBV7-6,NA
TGTGCAAGTCGCTCGCCGGGACTAGCGGGAGTAGCTGAGACCCAGTACTTC,CASRSPGLAGVAETQYF,NA,TRBJ2-5,TRBV12-2,NA
TGTGCCAGCAGTGAATATGCGGGGAACACAGATACGCAGTATTTT,CASSEYAGNTDTQYF,NA,TRBJ2-3,TRBV25-1,NA
TGTGCCAGCAGTGTTGGTGGCTGGCCAAACTACGAGCAGTACTTC,CASSVGGWPNYEQYF,NA,TRBJ2-7,TRBV2,few
TGTGCCAGCAGTGACAGGGGGAACACTGAAGCTTTCTTT,CASSDRGNTEAFF,NA,TRBJ1-1,TRBV6-4,NA
TGTGCCAGCAGCTCCCCGACTAGCCCGAGCACAGATACGCAGTATTTT,CASSSPTSPSTDTQYF,TRBD2,TRBJ2-3,TRBV7-9,NA
TGTGCCAGCAGCCCCGCCTACGAGCAGTACTTC,CASSPAYEQYF,NA,TRBJ2-7,TRBV6-1,few
TGCAGCGCTACGGGGAGGGGCGGGAACACCGGGGAGCTGTTTTTT,CSATGRGGNTGELFF,TRBD2,TRBJ2-2,TRBV29-1,NA
TGCGCCAGCAGCCCAGGAGTGGGGGGGGGAGAAGAGACCCAGTACTTC,CASSPGVGGGEETQYF,TRBD2,TRBJ2-5,TRBV5-1,few
TGTGCCAGCAGCAAGGGACAGGGGAACACTGAAGCTTTCTTT,CASSKGQGNTEAFF,TRBD1,TRBJ1-1,TRBV5-4,few
TGTGCCAGCAACAGACAGGCGGCGAGCTCCTACGAGCAGTACTTC,CASNRQAASSYEQYF,NA,TRBJ2-7,TRBV6-5,NA